This TCR beta chain appears in the sequencing data of a study of blood T cell repertoires in COVID-19. Across the whole study: Sample material is recorded as cDNA or gDNA derived from T cells, B-cell-depleted T cells, or PBMCs.

J lost 5 bases, V lost 4 bases, and 9 bases had no gene match. Germline CDR1 LNHDA, CDR2 SQIVND (reference sequence). The CDR3 sequence is 15 residues long. Seattle cases were enrolled at active infection and followed longitudinally. The protocol was immunoSEQ multiplex PCR, while the TCRdb copy is restricted to in-frame clones and leaves out a portion. This sample yields some 360,000 clones, of which roughly 89% are seen a single time; 3.9% belongs to the top ten. The V gene is TRBV19, the J gene TRBJ2-5; 8 nucleotides match TRBD2. Sequencing was done on a sample of peripheral blood. The clonotype comes from a woman aged 60-70 years with COVID-19, enrolled during active disease. DNA of the CDR3: TGTGCCAGTAGTACCGCGGGGGGATCGAGGGAGACCCAGTACTTC. Translating it yields CASSTAGGSRETQYF. Looking up the rest from reference TRBV19 and TRBJ2-5 gives the full variable domain: DGGITQSPKYLFRKEGQNVTLSCEQNLNHDAMYWYRQDPGQGLRLIYYSQIVNDFQKGDIAEGYSVSREKKESFPLTVTSAQKNPTAFYLCASSTAGGSRETQYFGPGTRLLVL.